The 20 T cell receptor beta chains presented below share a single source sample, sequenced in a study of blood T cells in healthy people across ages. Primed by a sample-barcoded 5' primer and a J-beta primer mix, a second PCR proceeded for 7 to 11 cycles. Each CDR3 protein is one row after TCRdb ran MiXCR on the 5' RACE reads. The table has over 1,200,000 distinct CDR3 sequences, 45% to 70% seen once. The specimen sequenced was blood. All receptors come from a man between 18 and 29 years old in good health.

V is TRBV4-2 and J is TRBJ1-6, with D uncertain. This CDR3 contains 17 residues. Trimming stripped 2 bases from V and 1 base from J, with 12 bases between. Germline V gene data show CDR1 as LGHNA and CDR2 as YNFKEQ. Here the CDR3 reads CASSQRRELSYNSPLHF. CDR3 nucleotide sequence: TGTGCCAGCAGCCAACGTAGGGAACTGTCCTATAATTCACCCCTCCACTTT.

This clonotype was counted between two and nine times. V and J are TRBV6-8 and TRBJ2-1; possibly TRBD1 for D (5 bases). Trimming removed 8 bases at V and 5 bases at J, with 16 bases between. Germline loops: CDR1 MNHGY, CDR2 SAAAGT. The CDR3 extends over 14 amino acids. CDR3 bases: TGTGCCAGCGGAGCCCTAGGGGAAAACAATGAGCAGTTCTTC. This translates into CASGALGENNEQFF.

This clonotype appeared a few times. CDR3 protein: CARQGVAGDIPSYEQYF. CDR3 coding DNA: TGCGCCAGACAAGGGGTAGCGGGAGATATACCCTCCTACGAGCAGTACTTC. The chain has TRBV5-1 and TRBJ2-7, with 9 positions matching TRBD2. CDR1 is SGHRS and CDR2 is YFSETQ in the germline V gene. The junction had 15 bases not matched to a gene; V was cut back by 8 bases and J by 0 bases. The CDR3 spans 17 residues.

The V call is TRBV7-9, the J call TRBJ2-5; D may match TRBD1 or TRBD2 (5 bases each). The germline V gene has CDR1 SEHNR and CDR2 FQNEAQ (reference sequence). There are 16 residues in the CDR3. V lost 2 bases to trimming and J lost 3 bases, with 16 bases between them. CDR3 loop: CASSLLPNQGEETQYF. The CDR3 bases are TGTGCCAGCAGCTTATTGCCGAACCAGGGAGAAGAGACCCAGTACTTC.

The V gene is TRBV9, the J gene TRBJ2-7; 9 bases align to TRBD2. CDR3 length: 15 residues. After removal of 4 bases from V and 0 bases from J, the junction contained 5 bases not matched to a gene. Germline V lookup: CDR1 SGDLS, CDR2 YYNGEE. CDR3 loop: CASSISSGDSYEQYF. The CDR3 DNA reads TGTGCCAGCAGCATATCTAGCGGGGACTCCTACGAGCAGTACTTC.

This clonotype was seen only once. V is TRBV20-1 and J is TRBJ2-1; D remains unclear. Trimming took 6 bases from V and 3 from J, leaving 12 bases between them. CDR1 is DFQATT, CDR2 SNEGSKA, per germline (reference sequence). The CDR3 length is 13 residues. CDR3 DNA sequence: TGCAGTGCCCACATGCGGAACTACAATGAGCAGTTCTTC. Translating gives CSAHMRNYNEQFF.

The CDR3 loop reads CASSITTDHYGYTF. CDR3 DNA sequence: TGTGCCAGCAGTATCACGACGGACCACTATGGCTACACCTTC. This chain uses TRBV7-9 with TRBJ1-2; D remains unclear. The V end was cut by 6 bases, the J end by 3 bases, with 14 bases between. The CDR3 runs 14 residues. Germline lookup yields CDR1 SEHNR and CDR2 FQNEAQ (reference sequence).

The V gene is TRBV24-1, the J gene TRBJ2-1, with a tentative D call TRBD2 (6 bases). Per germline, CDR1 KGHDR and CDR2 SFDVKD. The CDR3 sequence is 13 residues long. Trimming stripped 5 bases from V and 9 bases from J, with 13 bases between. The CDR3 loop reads CATSVPSAVEQFF. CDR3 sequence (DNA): TGTGCCACCAGTGTACCTAGCGCGGTTGAGCAGTTCTTC.

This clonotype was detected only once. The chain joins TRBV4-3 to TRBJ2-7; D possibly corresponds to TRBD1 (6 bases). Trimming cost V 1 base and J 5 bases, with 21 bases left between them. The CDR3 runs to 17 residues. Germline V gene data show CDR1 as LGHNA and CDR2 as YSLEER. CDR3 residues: CASSQGFMQGRFDEQYF. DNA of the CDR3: TGCGCCAGCAGCCAAGGATTCATGCAGGGGCGTTTTGACGAGCAGTACTTC.

The CDR3 sequence is CASSVLGAEQFF. For the CDR3, the DNA is TGTGCCAGCAGTGTTCTGGGCGCCGAGCAGTTCTTC. The chain links TRBV6-5 to TRBJ2-1; D is unresolved. Germline CDR1 reads MNHEY; CDR2 reads SVGAGI. The V end lost 5 bases, the J end lost 10 bases, and 12 bases lay between the germline ends. The length of the CDR3 is 12 residues.

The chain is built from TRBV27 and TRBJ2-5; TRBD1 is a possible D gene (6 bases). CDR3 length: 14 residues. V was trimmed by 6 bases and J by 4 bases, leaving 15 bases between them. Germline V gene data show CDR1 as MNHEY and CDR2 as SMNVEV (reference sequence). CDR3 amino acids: CASSLGGSTETQYF. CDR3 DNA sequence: TGTGCCAGCAGCTTAGGGGGAAGTACAGAGACCCAGTACTTC.

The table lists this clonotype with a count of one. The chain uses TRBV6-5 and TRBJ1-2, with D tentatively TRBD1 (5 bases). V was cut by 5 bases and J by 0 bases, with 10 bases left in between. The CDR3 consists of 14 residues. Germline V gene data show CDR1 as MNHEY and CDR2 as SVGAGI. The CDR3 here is CASSQSRANYGYTF. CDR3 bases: TGTGCCAGCAGTCAAAGCAGGGCTAACTATGGCTACACCTTC.

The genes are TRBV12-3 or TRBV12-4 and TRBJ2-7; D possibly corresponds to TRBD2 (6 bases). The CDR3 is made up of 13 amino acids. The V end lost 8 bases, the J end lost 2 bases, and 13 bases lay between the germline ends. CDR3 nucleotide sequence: TGTGCCAGCGGGCCTAGCGAACCCTACGAGCAGTACTTC. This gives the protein CASGPSEPYEQYF.

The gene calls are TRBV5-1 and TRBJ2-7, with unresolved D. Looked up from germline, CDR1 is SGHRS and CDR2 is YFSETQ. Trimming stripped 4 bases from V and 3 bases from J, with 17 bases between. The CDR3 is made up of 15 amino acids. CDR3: CASSLPGRLNYEQYF. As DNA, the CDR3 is TGCGCCAGCAGCCTCCCAGGAAGGCTGAACTACGAGCAGTACTTC.

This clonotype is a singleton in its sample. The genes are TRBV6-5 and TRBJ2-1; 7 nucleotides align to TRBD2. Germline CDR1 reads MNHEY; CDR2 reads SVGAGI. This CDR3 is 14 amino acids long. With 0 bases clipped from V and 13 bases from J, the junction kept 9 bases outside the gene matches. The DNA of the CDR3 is TGTGCCAGCAGTTACTCCCAGGGAGGGGAGACCCAGTTCTTC. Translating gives CASSYSQGGETQFF.

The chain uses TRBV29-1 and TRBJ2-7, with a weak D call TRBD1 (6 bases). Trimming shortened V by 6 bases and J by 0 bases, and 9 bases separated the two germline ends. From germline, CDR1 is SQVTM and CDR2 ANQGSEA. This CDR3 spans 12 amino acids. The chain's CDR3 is CSVDRSSYEQYF. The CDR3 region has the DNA TGCAGCGTCGACAGGAGCTCCTACGAGCAGTACTTC.

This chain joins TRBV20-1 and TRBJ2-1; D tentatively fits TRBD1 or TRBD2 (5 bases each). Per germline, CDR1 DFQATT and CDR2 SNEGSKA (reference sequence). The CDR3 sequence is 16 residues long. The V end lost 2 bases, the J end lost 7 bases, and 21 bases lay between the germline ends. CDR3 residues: CSARSPGTSTANEQFF. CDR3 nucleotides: TGCAGTGCTAGATCCCCCGGGACCTCCACGGCGAATGAGCAGTTCTTC.

The CDR3 bases are TGCAGCGTTGATGACGGGGTCTCTGGGGCCAACGTCCTGACTTTC. This gives the protein CSVDDGVSGANVLTF. The chain has TRBV29-1 and TRBJ2-6; D is possibly TRBD2 (5 bases). CDR1 and CDR2 (germline): SQVTM, ANQGSEA. The CDR3 runs 15 residues. Trimming took off 3 bases at V and 0 bases at J, with 9 bases between the two ends. The variable domain in full, with the rest retrieved from reference TRBV29-1 and TRBJ2-6, is SAVISQKPSRDICQRGTSLTIQCQVDSQVTMMFWYRQQPGQSLTLIATANQGSEATYESGFVIDKFPISRPNLTFSTLTVSNMSPEDSSIYLCSVDDGVSGANVLTFGAGSRLTVL.

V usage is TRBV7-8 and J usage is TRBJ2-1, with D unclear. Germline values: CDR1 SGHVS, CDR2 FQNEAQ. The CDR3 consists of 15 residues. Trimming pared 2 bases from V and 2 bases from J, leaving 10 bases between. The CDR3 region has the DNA TGTGCCAGCAGCTTAATTGTTCGTACCTACAATGAGCAGTTCTTC. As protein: CASSLIVRTYNEQFF.

The CDR3 spells CASSEERGTAYEQYF. DNA for the CDR3: TGTGCCAGCAGTGAAGAGCGCGGGACAGCATACGAGCAGTACTTC. This chain connects TRBV6-1 to TRBJ2-7, with D possibly being TRBD1 (7 bases). Germline V gene data show CDR1 as MNHNS and CDR2 as SASEGT. This CDR3 has 15 residues. V was clipped by 1 base and J by 4 bases, with 14 bases between them.